A selection of T cell receptor beta chains follows, all from one sample in a study of vaccination effects on CD4 cells after COVID-19. The antigens these receptors bind are not known. Data came from immunoSEQ multiplex PCR; TCRdb stores just in-frame clones and leaves some out. Counted here are approximately 20,000 clones, 73% occurring once; the ten biggest clones make up around 28%. This sample comprised CD4+ T cells from PBMCs cultured with HCoV-NL63 spike peptides, obtained before COVID-19 vaccination. The receptors shown here come from a human donor who received a COVID-19 vaccine. CDR3s include the opening cysteine and the closing phenylalanine or tryptophan. D genes are given only for firm matches.

v_call	d_call	cdr3_length	j_call	cdr3_aa
TRBV3-1/TRBV3-2	.	13	TRBJ1-6	CASSQVRYSPLHF
TRBV2	.	15	TRBJ1-2	CASRKTAAGAYGYTF
TRBV10-3	TRBD1	16	TRBJ2-2	CAISVRDRGNTGELFF
TRBV30	TRBD2	16	TRBJ2-7	CAWSGDSGSTAYEQYF
TRBV5-1	TRBD1	16	TRBJ1-2	CASSFSGTGGDYGYTF
TRBV5-1	TRBD2	17	TRBJ2-5	CASSLALAGGPQETQYF
TRBV29-1	TRBD1	14	TRBJ2-1	CSVVDGQGRDEQFF
TRBV5-6	.	16	TRBJ1-6	CASSAAGSSYNSPLHF
TRBV28	.	13	TRBJ1-5	CASSFGRDQPQHF
TRBV3-1/TRBV3-2	.	12	TRBJ1-2	CASSQGFYGYTF
TRBV2	.	15	TRBJ2-3	CASSEQGLSGDTQYF
TRBV25-1	TRBD2	15	TRBJ2-7	CASSEYGGGAYEQYF
TRBV27	.	15	TRBJ1-4	CASSLKGQGLGKLFF
TRBV18	.	14	TRBJ1-1	CASSPRKDGTEAFF
TRBV5-4	.	14	TRBJ2-7	CASRSGQKMGEQYF
TRBV20-1	.	17	TRBJ1-1	CSASSPIKGFMNTEAFF
TRBV28	TRBD1	15	TRBJ1-1	CASSSLTGRSTEAFF
TRBV15	.	17	TRBJ1-1	CATSRGGWGSLLTEAFF
TRBV6-5	.	14	TRBJ2-7	CASSFLNRVYEQYF
TRBV28	.	15	TRBJ2-1	CASSGPKTWPYEQFF
TRBV30	.	13	TRBJ1-3	CAWSRISGNTIYF
TRBV4-1	TRBD2	18	TRBJ2-7	CASSQDRGAGGPPDEQYF
TRBV7-2	TRBD1	16	TRBJ1-2	CASSPNTGGSNYGYTF
TRBV28	TRBD1	13	TRBJ1-2	CASQGDRGYGYTF
TRBV5-5	.	14	TRBJ2-7	CASSSQGGYYEQYF
TRBV24-1	TRBD1	17	TRBJ1-2	CATSDGADRGGGYGYTF
TRBV9	.	16	TRBJ1-1	CASSKGLTGMNTEAFF
TRBV27	.	18	TRBJ1-4	CASSLTGIPFATNEKLFF